What follows describes a single TCR beta chain. The sample is drawn from a study of blood T cell repertoires in COVID-19. Study information: The origin of the acute and convalescent COVID-19 samples was the United States, Italy and Spain.

Measured with immunoSEQ multiplex PCR; TCRdb has only the in-frame clones, and not every one. Here the sample spans some 260,000 clones, just over 90% being singletons. The TCR sequence derives from a woman under 30 who had recovered from COVID-19. Sequencing used PBMCs or T cells enriched from blood (not recorded which).

CDR3 nucleotides: TGTGCCAGCAGCTCCCTGGCGGCCACAGATACGCAGTATTTT. Amino acid sequence: CASSSLAATDTQYF. This chain uses TRBV7-3 with TRBJ2-3, with no clear D. V was trimmed by 4 bases and J by 2 bases, leaving 10 bases between them. CDR1 and CDR2 from the germline V gene are SGHTA and FQGTGA. CDR3 size: 14 residues.